Each of the 18 T cell receptor beta chains below was sequenced from the same sample in a study of spatial heterogeneity in lung cancer. The sample's time point: sample taken at primary tumor resection. Whole RNA, which was extracted from tumor, nontumor lung tissue or frozen PBMC, was sequenced without any cell sorting. TCRdb reprocessed the 5' RACE reads via MiXCR and lists one record per CDR3 protein. The table includes under 40,000 distinct CDR3 sequences, roughly 5.6% detected once. The sample in question was PBMCs, obtained at surgery. The receptors come from a female donor with early-stage non-small cell lung cancer.

This clonotype was detected only a few times. This chain uses TRBV27 with TRBJ2-7, with a tentative D call TRBD1 (6 bases). The CDR3 runs to 12 residues. Germline assignment: CDR1 MNHEY and CDR2 SMNVEV (reference sequence). V dropped 5 bases and J dropped 4 bases, with 9 bases sitting between them. CDR3 in amino acids: CASSLQGYEQYF. CDR3 DNA: TGTGCCAGCAGTCTCCAGGGGTACGAGCAGTACTTC.

This clonotype was counted only a few times. The gene calls are TRBV20-1 and TRBJ2-3; 11 bases are a match to TRBD2. V was pared by 5 bases and J by 0 bases, with 7 bases of the junction left unmatched. The germline gives CDR1 DFQATT, CDR2 SNEGSKA (reference sequence). This CDR3 has 16 amino acids. In DNA form, the CDR3 reads TGCAGTGCTTCAGTGCTAGCGGGGGGCAGCACAGATACGCAGTATTTT. Encoded protein: CSASVLAGGSTDTQYF.

This clonotype was recorded at least ten times. The chain couples TRBV6-2 or TRBV6-3 to TRBJ2-7; unclear D gene. The CDR3 is made up of 12 amino acids. Trimming removed 2 bases at V and 9 bases at J, with 11 bases between. Germline-derived CDR1 and CDR2 are MNHEY and SVGEGT. This CDR3 is CASSYPTPVQYF. In DNA, the CDR3 is TGTGCCAGCAGTTACCCCACCCCAGTGCAGTACTTC.

This clonotype has ten or more counts. J is TRBJ2-3 and V is TRBV10-3; no clear D. The CDR3 spans 17 residues. CDR1 is ENHRY, CDR2 SYGVKD, per germline. The ends were cut back, 3 bases at V and 3 bases at J, with 19 bases in the middle. Written as DNA, the CDR3 is TGTGCCATCAGTGACCATTCATCGGCGGAACTTACAGATACGCAGTATTTT. Translation: CAISDHSSAELTDTQYF.

This clonotype showed up many times. The genes are TRBV7-6 and TRBJ1-2, with 9 bases aligning to TRBD1. The CDR3 contains 17 residues. CDR1 SGHVS and CDR2 FNYEAQ come from the germline V gene. V gave up 5 bases and J gave up 4 bases; unmatched junction bases: 14. The CDR3 DNA reads TGTGCCAGCAGCCCCCGGGGCCTACAGGGGGCGAGCTATGGCTACACCTTC. Encoded protein: CASSPRGLQGASYGYTF.

This clonotype showed up just a few times. The chain joins TRBV12-3 or TRBV12-4 to TRBJ2-6; D is perhaps TRBD2 (6 bases). Trimming stripped 7 bases from V and 1 base from J, with 14 bases between. The CDR3 extends over 16 amino acids. CDR3 sequence (DNA): TGTGCCAGCATCACCTGGCGGGGATCTGGGGCCAACGTCCTGACTTTC. Translation gives CASITWRGSGANVLTF.

This clonotype was counted a few times. This chain joins TRBV20-1 and TRBJ2-6; D uncertain. Germline values: CDR1 DFQATT, CDR2 SNEGSKA (reference sequence). This CDR3 is 14 amino acids long. V was clipped by 4 bases and J by 4 bases, with 11 bases between them. The CDR3 protein is CSATGSAGANVLTF. The CDR3 nucleotides are TGCAGTGCTACTGGTTCGGCCGGGGCCAACGTCCTGACTTTC.

This clonotype was observed a few times. J is TRBJ1-1 and V is TRBV12-3 or TRBV12-4; D gene unclear. V was trimmed by 2 bases and J by 5 bases, leaving 6 bases between them. The CDR3 is made up of 12 amino acids. The CDR3 loop reads CASSLRVTEAFF. In DNA, the CDR3 is TGTGCCAGCAGTTTAAGGGTAACTGAAGCTTTCTTT.

This clonotype occurred many times. This chain links TRBV12-3 or TRBV12-4 with TRBJ2-3; either TRBD1 or TRBD2 may supply D (6 bases each). The V end was cut by 3 bases, the J end by 4 bases, with 17 bases between. The CDR3 contains 16 residues. The CDR3, as DNA: TGTGCCAGCAGTTTGGGGGGCCCGACTAGTCCAGATACGCAGTATTTT. Its protein is CASSLGGPTSPDTQYF.

This clonotype has a count of ten or more. V is TRBV6-2 or TRBV6-3 and J is TRBJ1-2; D perhaps matches TRBD1 (5 bases). This CDR3 has 14 residues. V was clipped by 6 bases and J by 4 bases, with 15 bases between them. Germline V CDR1 and CDR2: MNHEY, SVGEGT. The CDR3 loop is CASSGPTESYGYTF. CDR3 in DNA: TGTGCCAGCAGCGGACCGACAGAGAGCTATGGCTACACCTTC.

This clonotype was counted at least ten times. The V gene is TRBV9, the J gene TRBJ1-1; the D gene is possibly TRBD1 (5 bases). The germline V gene encodes CDR1 SGDLS and CDR2 YYNGEE. This CDR3 has 15 amino acids. V lost 5 bases, J lost 1 base, and 15 bases lay in between. CDR3 protein: CASSKRGGGNTEAFF. CDR3 bases: TGTGCCAGCAGTAAGAGGGGCGGAGGGAACACTGAAGCTTTCTTT. The entire variable domain, with the rest obtained from reference TRBV9 and TRBJ1-1, is as follows: DSGVTQTPKHLITATGQRVTLRCSPRSGDLSVYWYQQSLDQGLQFLIQYYNGEERAKGNILERFSAQQFPDLHSELNLSSLELGDSALYFCASSKRGGGNTEAFFGQGTRLTVV.

The genes are TRBV2 and TRBJ1-4, with a tentative D call TRBD1 (6 bases). There are 13 residues in the CDR3. In germline, CDR1 is SNHLY, CDR2 FYNNEI. V lost 4 bases, J lost 8 bases, and 11 bases lay in between. The CDR3 region has the DNA TGTGCCAGCAGTGCCGTGGGGGCCGAAAAACTGTTTTTT. This gives the protein CASSAVGAEKLFF.

The CDR3 nucleotides read TGTGCCAGCAGGGACTACCTGACAGGGGTGACTGAAGCTTTCTTT. Translation: CASRDYLTGVTEAFF. The chain recombines TRBV6-1 with TRBJ1-1; 8 positions agree with TRBD1. Losses at the gene ends were 6 bases for V and 5 bases for J; bases not matched to a gene: 11. The CDR3 loop spans 15 amino acids. Germline V lookup: CDR1 MNHNS, CDR2 SASEGT.

In this sample, this clonotype turned up a few times. CDR3 nucleotides: TGTGCCTGGAGAGATGGCGATACGCAGTATTTT. Protein: CAWRDGDTQYF. This chain links TRBV30 with TRBJ2-3; no reliable D call. This CDR3 region has 11 residues. V was shortened by 3 bases and J by 6 bases, with 7 bases between the two germline ends. Germline assignment: CDR1 GTSNPN and CDR2 SVGIG (reference sequence).

This clonotype was recorded at least ten times. The chain combines TRBV2 with TRBJ2-1; possibly TRBD2 for D (5 bases). V was pared by 3 bases and J by 9 bases, with 12 bases between. CDR3 length equals 13 residues. The germline V gene has CDR1 SNHLY and CDR2 FYNNEI. The CDR3 DNA follows: TGTGCCAGCAGTGACCGGGGTGAGGGTGAGCAGTTCTTC. Its translation: CASSDRGEGEQFF.

The rearrangement links TRBV18 to TRBJ2-5, with 7 nucleotides matching TRBD1. Germline trimming cut 3 bases from V and 4 bases from J; bases unmatched to any gene: 5. The CDR3 is made up of 14 amino acids. CDR1 KGHSH and CDR2 LQKENI come from the germline V gene. The CDR3 DNA is TGTGCCAGCTCACCTCGACAGGGAATAGAGACCCAGTACTTC. It translates to CASSPRQGIETQYF.

The genes are TRBV28 and TRBJ1-2, with 10 nucleotides matching TRBD1. Germline V gene data show CDR1 as MDHEN and CDR2 as SYDVKM. Trimming at V came to 6 bases and at J to 5 bases, leaving 9 bases not matched to a gene. The CDR3 is 15 amino acids. In nucleotides, the CDR3 is TGTGCCAGCAGCCCCCGGGACAGGGGAATGTATGGCTACACCTTC. It specifies CASSPRDRGMYGYTF.

Many counts were recorded for this clonotype. The chain is built from TRBV7-2 and TRBJ2-6; TRBD1 matches at 9 bases. This CDR3 contains 21 residues. V gave up 5 bases and J gave up 0 bases; unmatched junction bases: 17. CDR1 SGHTA and CDR2 FQGNSA come from the germline V gene. The CDR3 DNA sequence: TGTGCCAGCAGCAGAAGGGGACAGGGCAAAACGACCGGCTCTGGGGCCAACGTCCTGACTTTC. It codes for CASSRRGQGKTTGSGANVLTF.